These T cell receptor beta chains were read from a single sample in a study of OX40 agonist ivuxolimab in advanced cancers. The protocol was immunoSEQ multiplex PCR, while the TCRdb copy is restricted to in-frame clones and leaves out a portion. The top ten hold roughly 13% of the sample, which has some 60,000 clones, approximately 83% seen once. The sequencing here drew on CD4+ or CD8+ T cells sorted from blood, taken in a trial of the OX40 agonist ivuxolimab. These receptor sequences come from an adult with an advanced solid tumor such as melanoma, head and neck, liver or kidney cancer. Each CDR3 is given with its conserved first and last residue. D genes are given only for firm matches. Clone size, where shown, is once, few, many, or a class for clones that have expanded.

v_gene	abundance	d_gene	j_gene	CDR3nt	CDR3aa
TRBV18	NA	NA	TRBJ2-7	TGTGCCAGCTCAGCACAGGCTGACTCCTACGAGCAGTACTTC	CASSAQADSYEQYF
TRBV5-1	NA	NA	TRBJ2-2	TGCGCCAGCACTCCAGGGACACCTGGGACCGGGGAGCTGTTTTTT	CASTPGTPGTGELFF
TRBV4-2	NA	NA	TRBJ1-2	TGTGCCAGCAGCCAAGGAATTGCAGGGGCGTATGGCTACACCTTC	CASSQGIAGAYGYTF
TRBV19	NA	NA	TRBJ2-1	TGTGCCAGTAGTATAGGGGGCGGAGGTTACAATGAGCAGTTCTTC	CASSIGGGGYNEQFF
TRBV7-6	NA	NA	TRBJ1-1	TGTGCCAGCAGCGCGCGGGCAGGGTCGAACACTGAAGCTTTCTTT	CASSARAGSNTEAFF
TRBV11-2	NA	NA	TRBJ2-2	TGTGCCAGCAGCCCATCCGTGAGGGCCAACACCGGGGAGCTGTTTTTT	CASSPSVRANTGELFF
TRBV10-3	NA	TRBD1	TRBJ1-1	TGTGCCATCAGTGAGTCATTGGGCGCCCGAGGGGGCAACACTGAAGCTTTCTTT	CAISESLGARGGNTEAFF
TRBV9	NA	TRBD1	TRBJ1-6	TGTGCCAGCAGCCCCAAGGCACAGGGGTATAATTCACCCCTCCACTTT	CASSPKAQGYNSPLHF
TRBV18	NA	TRBD1	TRBJ2-1	TGTGCCAGCTCACCCCCGGGACAGGGGCCAAAGGGCAATGAGCAGTTCTTC	CASSPPGQGPKGNEQFF
TRBV2	NA	NA	TRBJ2-5	TGTGCCAGCAGTGAATTCCCGCTAATACGGGAGCAGTACTTC	CASSEFPLIREQYF
TRBV18	once	NA	TRBJ1-4	TGTGCCAGCTCATCACAGGGTAATGCTAATGAAAAACTGTTTTTT	CASSSQGNANEKLFF
TRBV4-1	few	NA	TRBJ2-7	TGCGCCAGCAGCCACCGGGATACAGGGACCGAGCAGTACTTC	CASSHRDTGTEQYF
TRBV6-6	once	NA	TRBJ1-2	TGTGCCAGCAGTTACTCAAGGACTGATGGCTACACCTTC	CASSYSRTDGYTF
TRBV19	NA	NA	TRBJ1-5	TGTGCCAGTAGTACACCCGTGAGGGGGAGATATAGCAATCAGCCCCAGCATTTT	CASSTPVRGRYSNQPQHF
TRBV5-1	once	NA	TRBJ1-1	TGCGCCAGCTCGGGGAAAGTCGCCACTGAAGCTTTCTTT	CASSGKVATEAFF
TRBV15	NA	NA	TRBJ2-7	TGTGCCACCAGCAGAGGTGTACCCTCCTACGAGCAGTACTTC	CATSRGVPSYEQYF
TRBV30	NA	TRBD1	TRBJ1-1	TGTGCCTGGTCAGGGGGAGAAAACACTGAAGCTTTCTTT	CAWSGGENTEAFF
TRBV28	NA	TRBD2	TRBJ2-7	TGTGCCAGCCTAAGCGGGAGTGGGGTCTACGAGCAGTACTTC	CASLSGSGVYEQYF
TRBV28	NA	TRBD1	TRBJ2-1	TGTGCCAGCAGTTCTCAACGACAGGGCTCGGTTGAGCAGTTCTTC	CASSSQRQGSVEQFF
TRBV6-6	NA	TRBD2	TRBJ2-7	TGTGCCAGCAGGCCCCTCGCGGGAGGGCCTAACGAGCAGTACTTC	CASRPLAGGPNEQYF
TRBV28	NA	NA	TRBJ1-6	TGTGCCAGCAGACCTCCGGGACACACAAATAATTCACCCCTCCACTTT	CASRPPGHTNNSPLHF
TRBV11-3	NA	NA	TRBJ1-2	TGTGCCAGCAGCATGACACATGGCTACACCTTC	CASSMTHGYTF
TRBV12-5	once	TRBD1	TRBJ2-2	TGTGCTAGTGGTTTGGACTCGGGACAGGGGAAGATCGGGGAGCTGTTTTTT	CASGLDSGQGKIGELFF
TRBV6-5	NA	TRBD1	TRBJ2-7	TGTGCCAGCAACAAACAGGGGGCATGGGAGCAGTACTTC	CASNKQGAWEQYF
TRBV28	NA	NA	TRBJ1-1	TGTGCCAGCAGCCTTATTGGACAGATGGGTGAAGCTTTCTTT	CASSLIGQMGEAFF
TRBV28	NA	NA	TRBJ1-2	TGTGCCAGCAGCGAGGGACTCTACTATGGCTACACCTTC	CASSEGLYYGYTF
TRBV7-2	once	NA	TRBJ2-5	TGTGCCAGCAGCAGGTACCAAGAGACCCAGTACTTC	CASSRYQETQYF
TRBV25-1	NA	TRBD1	TRBJ2-1	TGTGCCAGCAGCGTGGCCAGGGGGCTTGGTGAGCAGTTCTTC	CASSVARGLGEQFF
TRBV10-3	NA	NA	TRBJ1-1	TGTGCCATCAGTGAGTCGCAGGGCACTGAAGCTTTCTTT	CAISESQGTEAFF
TRBV25-1	few	NA	TRBJ2-7	TGTGCCAGCTCCTACGAGCAGTACTTC	CASSYEQYF
TRBV9	NA	NA	TRBJ2-3	TGTGCCAGCAGCGTAGCAGGGTTTCTAGATACGCAGTATTTT	CASSVAGFLDTQYF
TRBV5-1	NA	TRBD2	TRBJ2-1	TGCGCCAGCAGCGATGGGTCGGGGGGGAACAATGAGCAGTTCTTC	CASSDGSGGNNEQFF
TRBV11-3	once	TRBD2	TRBJ2-3	TGTGCCAGCAGCTTAGGGCTAGCGGGGGACACAGATACGCAGTATTTT	CASSLGLAGDTDTQYF
TRBV18	NA	TRBD1	TRBJ2-5	TGTGCCAGCTCACCGGGGACAGTGGAGACCCAGTACTTC	CASSPGTVETQYF
TRBV9	once	NA	TRBJ1-1	TGTGCCAGCAGCGTAGCCGGGTCAGGCCATGGGACTGAAGCTTTCTTT	CASSVAGSGHGTEAFF
TRBV4-1	NA	TRBD2	TRBJ2-3	TGCGCCAGCAGCCGGCCGGGACTAGCGAATTCAGATACGCAGTATTTT	CASSRPGLANSDTQYF